The 29 T cell receptor beta chains given below trace back to one sample, sequenced in a study of blood T cell repertoires in COVID-19. The data were produced by immunoSEQ multiplex PCR, yet TCRdb's version contains in-frame clones alone and is incomplete. The table includes some 97,000 clones, approximately 90% detected once. The source material was peripheral blood. Receptor source: a man over 45 with acute or convalescent COVID-19.

V gene TRBV29-1 combines with J gene TRBJ2-7; the D gene is possibly TRBD2 (6 bases). Trimming removed 3 bases from V and 9 bases from J, with 12 bases in between. CDR3 length: 11 amino acids. The germline CDR1 and CDR2 sequences are SQVTM and ANQGSEA. CDR3 sequence: CSVDGGKGQYF. CDR3 DNA sequence: TGCAGCGTTGACGGGGGTAAGGGGCAGTACTTC.

The CDR3 region has the DNA TGCAGTGCTAGTGTGGGGCAAAAGACCCAGTACTTC. It is translated as CSASVGQKTQYF. The chain employs TRBV20-1 and TRBJ2-5, with D possibly matching TRBD1 (5 bases). Germline lookup yields CDR1 DFQATT and CDR2 SNEGSKA (reference sequence). Trimming took 3 bases from V and 6 from J, leaving 11 bases between them. The CDR3 has 12 amino acids.

CDR3 nucleotides: TGTGCCAGCAGCCGCATTACGGGTGGTCACACTGAAGCTTTCTTT. This codes for CASSRITGGHTEAFF. The chain has TRBV11-2 and TRBJ1-1; D unclear. CDR3 size: 15 residues. The germline V gene encodes CDR1 SGHAT and CDR2 FQNNGV. Deletions cut 5 bases from V and 3 bases from J, with 16 bases between. The complete variable domain, with remaining parts taken from reference TRBV11-2 and TRBJ1-1, reads EAGVAQSPRYKIIEKRQSVAFWCNPISGHATLYWYQQILGQGPKLLIQFQNNGVVDDSQLPKDRFSAERLKGVDSTLKIQPAKLEDSAVYLCASSRITGGHTEAFFGQGTRLTVV.

In this sample, this clone turned up once. This sequence joins TRBV9 and TRBJ2-3; 8 bases are shared with TRBD2. V dropped 4 bases and J dropped 5; count of bases not matched to a gene: 12. Germline lookup yields CDR1 SGDLS and CDR2 YYNGEE. The CDR3 has 16 amino acids. The CDR3: CASSFQQRESEDTQYF. The CDR3 coding sequence is TGTGCCAGCAGCTTCCAGCAGCGGGAGAGCGAAGATACGCAGTATTTT.

The chain carries TRBV27 and TRBJ2-1, with TRBD2 matching 7 bases. Germline-derived CDR1 and CDR2 are MNHEY and SMNVEV (reference sequence). J lost 4 bases, V lost 3 bases, and 3 bases had no gene match. The CDR3 is made up of 14 amino acids. CDR3 nucleotide sequence: TGTGCCAGCAGTTTTGGGAGGGCGTACAATGAGCAGTTCTTC. Encoded protein: CASSFGRAYNEQFF.

The chain uses TRBV29-1 and TRBJ1-3; D call uncertain. This CDR3 is built from 12 residues. Germline V gene data show CDR1 as SQVTM and CDR2 as ANQGSEA. V lost 5 bases and J lost 2, with 7 bases in between. The CDR3 DNA reads as TGCAGCGTTCTCTTTCCTGGAAACACCATATATTTT. Its protein product is CSVLFPGNTIYF. Full variable domain (outside the CDR3, taken from reference TRBV29-1 and TRBJ1-3): SAVISQKPSRDICQRGTSLTIQCQVDSQVTMMFWYRQQPGQSLTLIATANQGSEATYESGFVIDKFPISRPNLTFSTLTVSNMSPEDSSIYLCSVLFPGNTIYFGEGSWLTVV.

The chain couples TRBV5-1 to TRBJ1-5, with TRBD1 as a possible D gene (6 bases). The CDR3 covers 14 residues. V dropped 0 bases and J dropped 4 bases, with 8 bases sitting between them. Germline V gene lookup returns CDR1 SGHRS and CDR2 YFSETQ. The CDR3 DNA reads as TGCGCCAGCAGCTTGGAAGGGGGAAATCAGCCCCAGCATTTT. Translation: CASSLEGGNQPQHF. Supplemented by reference TRBV5-1 and TRBJ1-5, the full variable domain reads KAGVTQTPRYLIKTRGQQVTLSCSPISGHRSVSWYQQTPGQGLQFLFEYFSETQRNKGNFPGRFSGRQFSNSRSEMNVSTLELGDSALYLCASSLEGGNQPQHFGDGTRLSIL.

This chain connects TRBV19 to TRBJ2-2; D possibly corresponds to TRBD2 (5 bases). With 3 bases removed from V and 7 bases from J, the gap between germline ends came to 12 bases. This CDR3 contains 14 residues. Germline V gene sequence: CDR1 LNHDA, CDR2 SQIVND (reference sequence). CDR3 amino acids: CASSMWLAGGELFF. The DNA for the CDR3 is TGTGCCAGTAGTATGTGGCTAGCCGGCGGGGAGCTGTTTTTT. Full variable domain (missing parts from reference TRBV19 and TRBJ2-2): DGGITQSPKYLFRKEGQNVTLSCEQNLNHDAMYWYRQDPGQGLRLIYYSQIVNDFQKGDIAEGYSVSREKKESFPLTVTSAQKNPTAFYLCASSMWLAGGELFFGEGSRLTVL.

The chain couples TRBV19 to TRBJ1-2; TRBD1 might be the D (5 bases). Germline CDR1 is LNHDA and CDR2 is SQIVND (reference sequence). V was cut by 7 bases and J by 5 bases, with 17 bases left in between. The CDR3 is 14 residues long. As DNA, the CDR3 is TGTGCCAGTAAGGACCGGGTGGGACTATATGGCTACACCTTC. This sequence encodes CASKDRVGLYGYTF. The full variable domain, its missing parts supplied by reference TRBV19 and TRBJ1-2, is DGGITQSPKYLFRKEGQNVTLSCEQNLNHDAMYWYRQDPGQGLRLIYYSQIVNDFQKGDIAEGYSVSREKKESFPLTVTSAQKNPTAFYLCASKDRVGLYGYTFGSGTRLTVV.

The chain couples TRBV6-2 or TRBV6-3 to TRBJ2-7; 7 bases line up with TRBD2. The CDR3 length is 16 residues. V lost 2 bases and J lost 4; bases outside the gene matches: 11. Germline CDR1 reads MNHEY; CDR2 reads SVGEGT. The CDR3 nucleotides read TGTGCCAGCAGTTACGGTAGGGGACTATCCGGATACGAGCAGTACTTC. Protein sequence: CASSYGRGLSGYEQYF.

The table lists this clone with a count of one. The chain is built from TRBV24-1 and TRBJ1-6, with 8 positions matching TRBD1. The CDR3 spans 15 residues. V lost 9 bases, J lost 8 bases, and 11 bases stayed unmatched. Germline V CDR1 and CDR2: KGHDR, SFDVKD. The CDR3 DNA follows: TGTGCCACCTCGCCCGGGACAGGCGGAGATTCACCCCTCCACTTT. Translation gives CATSPGTGGDSPLHF.

This clone was seen just once. The chain joins TRBV2 to TRBJ1-5, with D unresolved. CDR1 is SNHLY and CDR2 is FYNNEI in the germline V gene. V was cut by 6 bases and J by 5 bases, with 11 bases left in between. The CDR3 is 13 residues long. CDR3 sequence reads: CASSSERDQPQHF. CDR3 sequence (DNA): TGTGCCAGCAGCTCCGAGAGAGATCAGCCCCAGCATTTT.

The chain joins TRBV7-2 to TRBJ2-5; TRBD1 matches 9 bases. This CDR3 is built from 15 residues. Germline trimming cut 5 bases from V and 5 bases from J; bases unmatched to any gene: 9. Germline V CDR1 and CDR2: SGHTA, FQGNSA. The CDR3 region is CASSPGTGIAETQYF. The CDR3 region has the DNA TGTGCCAGCAGCCCGGGGACAGGGATCGCGGAGACCCAGTACTTC.

The V call is TRBV19, the J call TRBJ1-6, with TRBD1 identical over 7 bases. V shed 9 bases and J 7 bases; nucleotides not matched to a gene: 9. CDR3 size: 14 residues. The germline gives CDR1 LNHDA, CDR2 SQIVND (reference sequence). The CDR3 sequence is CASSHRGGNSPLHF. DNA for the CDR3: TGTGCCAGCAGCCACAGGGGTGGAAATTCACCCCTCCACTTT.

CDR3 sequence reads: CASSLSWTSGSTDTQYF. CDR3 in DNA: TGTGCCAGCAGTTTATCCTGGACTAGCGGGAGCACAGATACGCAGTATTTT. The chain combines TRBV7-2 with TRBJ2-3; 11 nucleotides agree with TRBD2. Germline V gives CDR1 SGHTA, CDR2 FQGNSA. Germline trimming cut 6 bases from V and 0 bases from J; bases unmatched to any gene: 8. The CDR3 sequence is 17 residues long.

J is TRBJ2-1 and V is TRBV21-1; TRBD1 is the table's D call and was not checked against the DNA. TRBV21-1 is an annotated pseudogene. This CDR3 comprises 15 residues. The CDR3 DNA follows: TGTGCCAGCAGCAAAGTATCGACAGGGCCCTGTGAGCAGTTCTTC. It specifies CASSKVSTGPCEQFF.

CDR3 amino acids: CASSFGSGALGYEQYF. The CDR3 coding sequence is TGTGCCAGCAGTTTCGGTAGCGGGGCCCTCGGGTACGAGCAGTACTTC. V usage is TRBV27 and J usage is TRBJ2-7, with 8 positions matching TRBD2. The CDR3 contains 16 residues. With 3 bases clipped from V and 4 bases from J, the junction kept 11 bases outside the gene matches. Germline CDR1 and CDR2: MNHEY and SMNVEV (reference sequence).

This clone came up once. This rearrangement joins TRBV7-9 to TRBJ2-7, with 7 positions matching TRBD1. Germline values: CDR1 SEHNR, CDR2 FQNEAQ (reference sequence). The CDR3 length is 14 residues. V dropped 2 bases and J dropped 6; count of bases not matched to a gene: 7. CDR3 bases: TGTGCCAGCAGCTTAACCCCCGCAGGGGGCGAGCAGTACTTC. It is translated as CASSLTPAGGEQYF.

The rearrangement links TRBV5-1 to TRBJ1-2; unclear D gene. CDR3 length equals 13 residues. CDR1 SGHRS and CDR2 YFSETQ come from the germline V gene. The V end was cut by 0 bases, the J end by 7 bases, with 10 bases between. The CDR3: CASSLEPPSGYTF. In DNA, the CDR3 is TGCGCCAGCAGCTTGGAGCCTCCTTCTGGCTACACCTTC.

The chain combines TRBV30 with TRBJ2-3; D is possibly TRBD1 (5 bases). The CDR3 runs 15 residues. The V end lost 2 bases, the J end lost 1 base, and 13 bases lay between the germline ends. Per the germline V gene, CDR1 is GTSNPN and CDR2 is SVGIG (reference sequence). The CDR3 DNA reads TGTGCCTGGAGTACCACAGGATGGGGCACAGATACGCAGTATTTT. This sequence encodes CAWSTTGWGTDTQYF. Together with reference TRBV30 and TRBJ2-3, the CDR3 gives the full variable domain: SQTIHQWPATLVQPVGSPLSLECTVEGTSNPNLYWYRQAAGRGLQLLFYSVGIGQISSEVPQNLSASRPQDRQFILSSKKLLLSDSGFYLCAWSTTGWGTDTQYFGPGTRLTVL.

The chain uses TRBV29-1 and TRBJ2-1; 9 bases match TRBD2. The germline CDR1 and CDR2 sequences are SQVTM and ANQGSEA. This CDR3 contains 15 residues. The trim removed 7 bases at V and 1 base at J, leaving 8 bases unmatched. The DNA of the CDR3 is TGCAGCGCCCCCCCGCGGGAGGGATCCTACAATGAGCAGTTCTTC. Translating gives CSAPPREGSYNEQFF.

The chain combines TRBV7-7 with TRBJ2-1, with 7 bases lining up with TRBD1. CDR1 is SSHAT, CDR2 FNYEAQ, per germline (reference sequence). The CDR3 has 15 amino acids. V shed 2 bases, J shed 4 bases, and the junction held 5 bases outside the gene matches. The CDR3 bases are TGTGCCAGCAGCTTAAAGACAGGGCTATACAATGAGCAGTTCTTC. Its protein is CASSLKTGLYNEQFF.

V gene TRBV12-3 or TRBV12-4 combines with J gene TRBJ1-2; weak D call: TRBD1 (5 bases). CDR3 length equals 12 residues. The germline V and J ends were trimmed by 4 bases and 8 bases, with 11 bases remaining between them. The CDR3 is CASSSGKLGYTF. As DNA, the CDR3 is TGTGCCAGCAGTTCAGGGAAGTTGGGCTACACCTTC.

Only one count was recorded for this clone. The genes are TRBV12-3 or TRBV12-4 and TRBJ2-7; D uncertain. The CDR3 loop spans 13 amino acids. Between the trimmed V and J ends, which lost 6 bases and 2 bases, there was a span of 11 bases. CDR3: CASSKDLPYEQYF. Written as DNA, the CDR3 is TGTGCCAGCAGCAAAGACTTGCCCTACGAGCAGTACTTC.

The rearrangement joins TRBV6-5 to TRBJ1-1; possible D gene TRBD1, 6 bases. CDR3 length equals 15 residues. V was cut by 6 bases and J by 1 base, with 15 bases left in between. Germline CDR1 and CDR2: MNHEY and SVGAGI. CDR3 region: CASSWTGGGNTEAFF. CDR3 in DNA: TGTGCCAGCAGCTGGACTGGGGGCGGGAACACTGAAGCTTTCTTT.

The V gene is TRBV6-5, the J gene TRBJ1-1, with D unclear. V lost 4 bases to trimming and J lost 5 bases, with 17 bases between them. There are 15 residues in the CDR3. Looked up from germline, CDR1 is MNHEY and CDR2 is SVGAGI. The CDR3 sequence is CASSSSRTSGTEAFF. The CDR3 DNA is TGTGCCAGCAGTTCCTCACGGACTAGCGGGACTGAAGCTTTCTTT.

Only one count was recorded for this clone. The chain couples TRBV9 to TRBJ2-3, with TRBD2 identical over 8 bases. CDR3 length: 18 amino acids. Looked up from germline, CDR1 is SGDLS and CDR2 is YYNGEE. V was clipped by 0 bases and J by 0 bases; unmatched bases: 9. Here the CDR3 reads CASSVEPSGHASTDTQYF. DNA for the CDR3: TGTGCCAGCAGCGTAGAGCCTAGCGGGCATGCTAGCACAGATACGCAGTATTTT.

The rearrangement links TRBV19 to TRBJ2-2; 10 bases fit TRBD2. V lost 4 bases to trimming and J lost 1 base; unmatched junction nucleotides: 6. The CDR3 extends over 17 amino acids. Looked up from germline, CDR1 is LNHDA and CDR2 is SQIVND (reference sequence). CDR3 sequence reads: CASSTPRLAGNTGELFF. In nucleotides, the CDR3 is TGTGCCAGTAGTACCCCCCGACTAGCGGGGAACACCGGGGAGCTGTTTTTT. The complete variable domain, with remaining parts taken from reference TRBV19 and TRBJ2-2, reads DGGITQSPKYLFRKEGQNVTLSCEQNLNHDAMYWYRQDPGQGLRLIYYSQIVNDFQKGDIAEGYSVSREKKESFPLTVTSAQKNPTAFYLCASSTPRLAGNTGELFFGEGSRLTVL.

The gene calls are TRBV6-1 and TRBJ1-6; 8 bases fit TRBD1. Germline values: CDR1 MNHNS, CDR2 SASEGT. This CDR3 has 16 residues. The trim removed 4 bases at V and 1 base at J, leaving 3 bases unmatched. CDR3 bases: TGTGCCAGCAGTGTAGACAGGGGATCCTATAATTCACCCCTCCACTTT. Its protein product is CASSVDRGSYNSPLHF.